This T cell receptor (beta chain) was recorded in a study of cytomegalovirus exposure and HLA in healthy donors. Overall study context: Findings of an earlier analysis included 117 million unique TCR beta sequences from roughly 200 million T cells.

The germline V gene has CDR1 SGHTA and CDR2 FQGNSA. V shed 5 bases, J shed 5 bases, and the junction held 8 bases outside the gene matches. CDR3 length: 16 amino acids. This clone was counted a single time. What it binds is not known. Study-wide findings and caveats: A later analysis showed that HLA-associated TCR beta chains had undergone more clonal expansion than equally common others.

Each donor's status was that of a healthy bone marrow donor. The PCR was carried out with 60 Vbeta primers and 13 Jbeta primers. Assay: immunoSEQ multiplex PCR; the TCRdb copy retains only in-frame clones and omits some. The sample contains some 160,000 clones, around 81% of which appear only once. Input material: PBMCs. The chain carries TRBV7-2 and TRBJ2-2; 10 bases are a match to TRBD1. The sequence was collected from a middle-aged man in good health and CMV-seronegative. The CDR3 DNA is TGTGCCAGCAGCCCGACAGGGGGCTATACAACCGGGGAGCTGTTTTTT. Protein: CASSPTGGYTTGELFF.